There are a few counts of the clone carrying this T cell receptor (beta chain). Its antigen is unidentified. This record comes from a study of siplizumab effects on memory and regulatory T cells. The V segment lost 5 bases and the J segment 3 bases; nucleotides outside the gene matches: 6. CDR1 is SGHAT and CDR2 is FQNNGV in the germline V gene. This CDR3 is 14 amino acids long. It was at 37°C and for 5 to 7 days that the mixed lymphocyte reaction cells were cocultured. Repertoires were generated with immunoSEQ multiplex PCR, while TCRdb's copy carries only in-frame clones and drops some. The data hold under 3,500 clones, with approximately 53% observed a single time.

This chain joins TRBV11-2 and TRBJ2-5, with 7 bases matching TRBD2. The source is a human donor in good health; the cells came from an allogeneic mixed lymphocyte reaction. Sequenced: CFSE-low (dividing) CD4+ T cells sorted from an allogeneic mixed lymphocyte reaction. CDR3 loop: CASSRTAGKETQYF. Written as DNA, the CDR3 is TGTGCCAGCAGCCGAACAGCGGGGAAAGAGACCCAGTACTTC.